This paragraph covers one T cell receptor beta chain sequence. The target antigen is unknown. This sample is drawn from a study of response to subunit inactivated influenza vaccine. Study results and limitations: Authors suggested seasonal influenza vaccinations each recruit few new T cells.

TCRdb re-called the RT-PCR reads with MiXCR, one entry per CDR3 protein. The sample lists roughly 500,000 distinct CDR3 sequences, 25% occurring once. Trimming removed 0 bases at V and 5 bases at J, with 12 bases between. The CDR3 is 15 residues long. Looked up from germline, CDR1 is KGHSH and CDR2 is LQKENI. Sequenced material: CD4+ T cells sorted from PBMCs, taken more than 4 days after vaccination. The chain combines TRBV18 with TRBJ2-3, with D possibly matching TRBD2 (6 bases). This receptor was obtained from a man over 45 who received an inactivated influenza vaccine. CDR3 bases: TGTGCCAGCTCACCACCGTCGGGAGTAGTAGATACGCAGTATTTT. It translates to CASSPPSGVVDTQYF.